This paragraph reports one TCR beta chain. This entry belongs to a study of blood T cell repertoires in COVID-19. Sequencing used immunoSEQ multiplex PCR; TCRdb keeps in-frame clones, though not all of them. The sample comprises approximately 200,000 clones, 94% of which are singletons, and approximately 0.69% rests with the top ten. The V and J ends lost 6 bases and 0 bases respectively, with 18 bases between them. Germline lookup yields CDR1 LNHDA and CDR2 SQIVND (reference sequence). This CDR3 is 17 amino acids long. The sequence was collected from a man aged 30-40 years with COVID-19, enrolled during active disease. This rearrangement joins TRBV19 to TRBJ1-5, with D maybe TRBD1 (6 bases). Input material: peripheral blood. CDR3 in DNA: TGTGCCAGTAGGTTATTTCGGGACACCTATAGCAATCAGCCCCAGCATTTT. It is translated as CASRLFRDTYSNQPQHF.